This T cell receptor beta chain was profiled in a study of Ad26.COV2.S vaccination and SARS-CoV-2 variants. Using immunoSEQ multiplex PCR, the repertoire was profiled, and TCRdb retains in-frame clones only, with some absent. The sample lists approximately 410,000 clones, roughly 90% occurring once. Findings and caveats of the study: People given the vaccine had a wider spike-specific TCR breadth than placebo recipients did.

Specified treatment: roughly 19 received Ad26.COV2.S at low or high dose, single or two shots; about 5 received placebo; per-sample allocation not given. After the first vaccine or placebo injection, samples were drawn on day 63. Points on this clone: The antigen is not known.

This specimen was peripheral blood, taken in a trial of Ad26.COV2.S vaccine versus placebo. This clonotype originated in a person aged 18-60 years who received the Ad26.COV2.S COVID-19 vaccine or a placebo.

As DNA, the CDR3 is TGCAGCGTTGGTAGGGGTCAGACGGGGAGCTCCTACGAGCAGTACTTC. This sequence encodes CSVGRGQTGSSYEQYF. The chain is built from TRBV29-1 and TRBJ2-7; perhaps D is TRBD1 or TRBD2 (5 bases each). The germline V gene has CDR1 SQVTM and CDR2 ANQGSEA. V was trimmed by 4 bases and J by 0 bases, leaving 19 bases between them. CDR3 size: 16 residues.